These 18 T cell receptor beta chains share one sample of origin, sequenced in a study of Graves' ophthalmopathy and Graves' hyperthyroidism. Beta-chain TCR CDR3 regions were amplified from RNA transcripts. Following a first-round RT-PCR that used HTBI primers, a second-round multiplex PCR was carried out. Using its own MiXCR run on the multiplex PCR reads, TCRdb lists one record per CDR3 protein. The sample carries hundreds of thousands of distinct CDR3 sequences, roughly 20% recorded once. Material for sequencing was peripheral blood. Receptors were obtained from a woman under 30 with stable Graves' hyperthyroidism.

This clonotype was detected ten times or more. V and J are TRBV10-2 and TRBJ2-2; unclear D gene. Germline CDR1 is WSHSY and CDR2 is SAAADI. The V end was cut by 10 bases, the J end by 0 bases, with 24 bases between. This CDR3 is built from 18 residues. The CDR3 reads CANGSPWWQAANTGELFF. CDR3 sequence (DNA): TGCGCCAATGGGTCTCCGTGGTGGCAGGCCGCGAACACCGGGGAGCTGTTTTTT.

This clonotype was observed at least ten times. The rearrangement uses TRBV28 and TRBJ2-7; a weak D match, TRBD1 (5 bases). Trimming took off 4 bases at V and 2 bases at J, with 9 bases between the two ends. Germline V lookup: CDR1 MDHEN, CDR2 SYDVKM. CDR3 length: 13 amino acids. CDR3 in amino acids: CASSWQGPYEQYF. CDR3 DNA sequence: TGTGCCAGCAGTTGGCAGGGTCCCTACGAGCAGTACTTC.

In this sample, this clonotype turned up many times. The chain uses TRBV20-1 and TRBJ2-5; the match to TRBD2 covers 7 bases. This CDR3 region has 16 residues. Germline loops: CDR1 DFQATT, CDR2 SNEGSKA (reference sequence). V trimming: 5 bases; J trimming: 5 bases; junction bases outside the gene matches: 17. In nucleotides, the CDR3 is TGCAGTGCTGGGGAGCGGGAAAGGTCCTTTTGGGAGACCCAGTACTTC. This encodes CSAGERERSFWETQYF.

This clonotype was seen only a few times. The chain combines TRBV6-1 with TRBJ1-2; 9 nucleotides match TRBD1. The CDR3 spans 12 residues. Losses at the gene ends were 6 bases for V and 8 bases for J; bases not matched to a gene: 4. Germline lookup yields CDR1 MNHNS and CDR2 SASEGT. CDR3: CASRQGASGYTF. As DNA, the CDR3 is TGTGCCAGCAGACAGGGGGCCTCCGGCTACACCTTC.

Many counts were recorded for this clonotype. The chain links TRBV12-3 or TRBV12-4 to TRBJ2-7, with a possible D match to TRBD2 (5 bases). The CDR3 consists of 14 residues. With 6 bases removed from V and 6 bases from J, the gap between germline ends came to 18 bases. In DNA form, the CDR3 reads TGTGCCAGCAGCCCGACTAACGGTTTTGGCGAGCAGTACTTC. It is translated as CASSPTNGFGEQYF.

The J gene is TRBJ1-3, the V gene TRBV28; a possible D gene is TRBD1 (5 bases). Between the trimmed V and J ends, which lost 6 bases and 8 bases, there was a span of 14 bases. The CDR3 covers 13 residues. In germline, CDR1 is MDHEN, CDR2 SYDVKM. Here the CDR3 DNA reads TGTGCCAGCAGCAAAGCGCAGGGACACACCATATATTTT. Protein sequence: CASSKAQGHTIYF.

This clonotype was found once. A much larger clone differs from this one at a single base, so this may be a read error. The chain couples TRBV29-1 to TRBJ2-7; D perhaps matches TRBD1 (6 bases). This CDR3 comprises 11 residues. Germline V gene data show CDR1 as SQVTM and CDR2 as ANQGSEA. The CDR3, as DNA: TGCAGCGGGGGGCTAGGGTACGAGCAGTGCTTC. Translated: CSGGLGYEQCF.

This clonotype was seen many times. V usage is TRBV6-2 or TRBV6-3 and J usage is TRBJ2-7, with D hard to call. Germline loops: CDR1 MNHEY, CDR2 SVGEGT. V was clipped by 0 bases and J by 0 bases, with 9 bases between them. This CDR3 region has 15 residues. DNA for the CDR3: TGTGCCAGCAGTTACTCGATGTCTAGCTCCTACGAGCAGTACTTC. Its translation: CASSYSMSSSYEQYF.

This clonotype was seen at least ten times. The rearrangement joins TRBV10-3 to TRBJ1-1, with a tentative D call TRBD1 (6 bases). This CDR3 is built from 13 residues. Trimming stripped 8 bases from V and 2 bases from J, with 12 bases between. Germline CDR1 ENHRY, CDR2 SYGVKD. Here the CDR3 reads CAIHAGANTEAFF. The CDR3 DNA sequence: TGTGCCATCCACGCAGGGGCAAACACTGAAGCTTTCTTT.

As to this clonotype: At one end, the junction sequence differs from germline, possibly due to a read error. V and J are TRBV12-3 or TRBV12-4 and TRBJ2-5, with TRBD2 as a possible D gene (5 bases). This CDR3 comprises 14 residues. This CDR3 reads CASSLATSTKTQYF. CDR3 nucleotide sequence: TGTGCCAGCAGCTTAGCCACTAGTACGAAGACCCAGTACTTC.

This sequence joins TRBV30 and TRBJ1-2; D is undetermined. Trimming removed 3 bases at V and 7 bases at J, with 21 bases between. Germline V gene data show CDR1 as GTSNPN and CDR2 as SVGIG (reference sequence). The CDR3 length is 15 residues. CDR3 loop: CAWSPPSTRTRGYTF. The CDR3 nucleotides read TGTGCCTGGAGCCCTCCATCGACACGGACCCGTGGCTACACCTTC. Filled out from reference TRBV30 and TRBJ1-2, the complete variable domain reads SQTIHQWPATLVQPVGSPLSLECTVEGTSNPNLYWYRQAAGRGLQLLFYSVGIGQISSEVPQNLSASRPQDRQFILSSKKLLLSDSGFYLCAWSPPSTRTRGYTFGSGTRLTVV.

CDR3: CSASPRTAGSQETQYF. Written as DNA, the CDR3 is TGCAGTGCTAGTCCTCGGACGGCCGGATCCCAAGAGACCCAGTACTTC. The J gene is TRBJ2-5, the V gene TRBV20-1; D call uncertain. Germline values: CDR1 DFQATT, CDR2 SNEGSKA (reference sequence). Between the trimmed V and J ends, which lost 3 bases and 1 base, there was a span of 18 bases. CDR3 size: 16 residues.

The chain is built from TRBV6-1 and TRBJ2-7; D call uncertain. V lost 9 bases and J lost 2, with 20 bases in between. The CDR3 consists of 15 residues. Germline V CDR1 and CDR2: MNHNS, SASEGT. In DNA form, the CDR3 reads TGTGCCAGGAGTACACATTACCAGACTCCCTACGAGCAGTACTTC. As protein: CARSTHYQTPYEQYF.

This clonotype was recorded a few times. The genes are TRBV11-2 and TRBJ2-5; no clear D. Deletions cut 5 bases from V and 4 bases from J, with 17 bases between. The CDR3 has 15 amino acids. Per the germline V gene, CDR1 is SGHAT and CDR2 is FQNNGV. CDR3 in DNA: TGTGCCAGCAGCCTTGCTATGAGGAGATCAGAGACCCAGTACTTC. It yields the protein CASSLAMRRSETQYF.

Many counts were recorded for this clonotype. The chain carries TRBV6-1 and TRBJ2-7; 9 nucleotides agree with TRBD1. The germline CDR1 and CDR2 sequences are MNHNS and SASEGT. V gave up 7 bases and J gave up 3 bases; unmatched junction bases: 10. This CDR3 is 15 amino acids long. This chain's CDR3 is CASKLTGGESYEQYF. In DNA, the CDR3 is TGTGCCAGCAAGCTCACAGGGGGCGAGAGCTACGAGCAGTACTTC.

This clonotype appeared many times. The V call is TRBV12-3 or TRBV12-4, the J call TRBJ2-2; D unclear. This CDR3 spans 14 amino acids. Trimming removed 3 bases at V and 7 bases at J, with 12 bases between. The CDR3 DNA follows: TGTGCCAGCAGTTTTGAGACTTTCGGCGGGGAGCTGTTTTTT. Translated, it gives CASSFETFGGELFF.

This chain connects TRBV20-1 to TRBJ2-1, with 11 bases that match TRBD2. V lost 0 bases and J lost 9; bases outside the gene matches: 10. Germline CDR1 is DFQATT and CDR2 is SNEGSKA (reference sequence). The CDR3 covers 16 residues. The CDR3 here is CSARDPGTSGRIEQFF. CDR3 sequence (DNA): TGCAGTGCTAGAGATCCGGGTACTAGCGGGAGAATTGAGCAGTTCTTC.

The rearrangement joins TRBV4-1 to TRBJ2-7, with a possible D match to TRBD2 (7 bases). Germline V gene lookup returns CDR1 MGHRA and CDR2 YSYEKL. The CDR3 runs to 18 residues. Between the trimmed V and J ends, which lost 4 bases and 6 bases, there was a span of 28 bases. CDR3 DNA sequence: TGCGCCAGCAGCCTTACCCCGCCGGGCGAAAGGGGGGGGCTCGAGCAGTACTTC. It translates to CASSLTPPGERGGLEQYF.